This T cell receptor beta chain was sequenced in a study of blood T cell repertoires in COVID-19. In the study overall: The origin of the acute and convalescent COVID-19 samples was the United States, Italy and Spain. Sample material is recorded as cDNA or gDNA derived from T cells, B-cell-depleted T cells, or PBMCs.

Original processing methods: Counts of nucleated cells, estimated from reference gene primer amplification, were obtained. The protocol was immunoSEQ multiplex PCR, while the TCRdb copy is restricted to in-frame clones and leaves out a portion. V, J and clone size are taken as reported in that table, and D and trimming were inferred from the DNA itself. The top ten hold 6% to 7.5% of the sample, which has about 170,000 clones, 86% seen once. Trimming left V 2 bases short and J 3 bases short, with 7 bases between. CDR1 is SGHTA and CDR2 is FQGNSA in the germline V gene. CDR3 length: 13 amino acids. The sequenced sample was peripheral blood. J is TRBJ2-5 and V is TRBV7-2; possibly TRBD2 for D (5 bases). The receptor was derived from an elderly woman in a cohort sampled during active or convalescent COVID-19. CDR3 coding DNA: TGTGCCAGCAGCTTAATGCGGGAAGAGACCCAGTACTTC. Its translation: CASSLMREETQYF. Supplemented by reference TRBV7-2 and TRBJ2-5, the full variable domain reads GAGVSQSPSNKVTEKGKDVELRCDPISGHTALYWYRQSLGQGLEFLIYFQGNSAPDKSGLPSDRFSAERTGGSVSTLTIQRTQQEDSAVYLCASSLMREETQYFGPGTRLLVL.